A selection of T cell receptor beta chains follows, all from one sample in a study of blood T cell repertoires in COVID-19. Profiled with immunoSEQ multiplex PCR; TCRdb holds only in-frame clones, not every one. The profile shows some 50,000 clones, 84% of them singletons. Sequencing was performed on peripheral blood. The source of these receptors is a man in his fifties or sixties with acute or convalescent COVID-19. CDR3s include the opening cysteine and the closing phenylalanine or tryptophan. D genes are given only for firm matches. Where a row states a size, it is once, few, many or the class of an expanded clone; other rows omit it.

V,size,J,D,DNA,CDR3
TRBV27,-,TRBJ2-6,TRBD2,TGTGCCAGCACCCGGGGGGGTTCTAACGTCCTGACTTTC,CASTRGGSNVLTF
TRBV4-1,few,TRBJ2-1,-,TGCGCCAGCAGCCGAACGAGCTCCTACAATGAGCAGTTCTTC,CASSRTSSYNEQFF
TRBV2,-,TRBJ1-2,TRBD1,TGTGCCAGCAGTGATAACAGGGGAGTCGGCTACACCTTC,CASSDNRGVGYTF
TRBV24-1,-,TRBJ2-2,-,TGTGCCACCAGTGATTTCGGGGGTAGCACCGGGGAGCTGTTTTTT,CATSDFGGSTGELFF
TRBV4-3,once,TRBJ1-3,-,TGCGCCAGCAGCCAAGGCACAGGGATCGGAAACACCATATATTTT,CASSQGTGIGNTIYF
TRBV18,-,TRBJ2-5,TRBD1,TGTGCCAGCTCACCCGTCAGGACAGGGAATCAACAAGAGACCCAGTACTTC,CASSPVRTGNQQETQYF
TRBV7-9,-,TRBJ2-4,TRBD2,TGTGCCAGCAGCTTAGGGTTAGCGGGGTTAGTAAACATTCAGTACTTC,CASSLGLAGLVNIQYF
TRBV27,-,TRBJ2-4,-,TGTGCCAGCAGTCCGCGACTAGGTATTAACATTCAGTACTTC,CASSPRLGINIQYF
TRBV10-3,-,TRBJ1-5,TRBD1,TGTGCCATCAGACAGGGGCTCAATCAGCCCCAGCATTTT,CAIRQGLNQPQHF
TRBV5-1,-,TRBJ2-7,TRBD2,TGCGCCAGCAGCGCGGGAGCTGGGGGGTACGAGCAGTACTTC,CASSAGAGGYEQYF
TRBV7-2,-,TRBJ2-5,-,TGTGCCAGCAGGCCGGGTCAGACCCAGCAAGAGACCCAGTACTTC,CASRPGQTQQETQYF
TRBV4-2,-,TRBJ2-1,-,TGTGCCAGCAGCCAAGGTCCGGGGAGCTCCTACAATGAGCAGTTCTTC,CASSQGPGSSYNEQFF